Below are 29 T cell receptor beta chains sequenced from a single sample in a study of T cells expressing NK-cell markers. TCRdb reprocessed the 5' RACE reads and stores each CDR3 protein as one record, lacking DNA. The sample table includes hundreds of thousands of distinct CDR3 sequences. Sequenced sample: blood T cells: a sorted CD56 or NKG2C T cell subset, CD4+ or CD8+ T cells, or bulk PBMC T cells (not recorded which). These receptors came from a man aged 18 to 70 in good health.

The chain joins TRBV5-1 to TRBJ2-7; TCRdb calls TRBD1, which cannot be checked without DNA. The CDR3 spans 16 residues. The germline V gene encodes CDR1 SGHRS and CDR2 YFSETQ. The CDR3 loop is CASSQLGGGEGREQYF.

V gene TRBV12-5 combines with J gene TRBJ2-7; lacking DNA, the TRBD1 call made by TCRdb goes unchecked. Germline values: CDR1 LGHNT, CDR2 FRNRAP. The length of the CDR3 is 18 residues. The CDR3 sequence is CASGLVTGRGPISYEQYF.

This rearrangement joins TRBV5-1 to TRBJ1-2; TCRdb outputs TRBD1, but without DNA this stays unchecked. The CDR3 sequence is 17 residues long. Germline values: CDR1 SGHRS, CDR2 YFSETQ. CDR3 region: CASSYSGTGGAGEGYTF.

The genes are TRBV20-1 and TRBJ2-5; the TCRdb D gene call, TRBD2, has no DNA to confirm it. The germline V gene encodes CDR1 DFQATT and CDR2 SNEGSKA (reference sequence). This CDR3 has 14 residues. CDR3: CSARLAGGTETQYF.

The genes are TRBV29-1 and TRBJ2-2; TCRdb selects TRBD1, and the lack of DNA leaves this call unchecked. Germline CDR1 is SQVTM and CDR2 is ANQGSEA. The CDR3 contains 13 residues. Here the CDR3 reads CSAGTGETGELFF.

The chain employs TRBV6-1 and TRBJ1-5. CDR3 size: 13 residues. In germline, CDR1 is MNHNS, CDR2 SASEGT. CDR3 loop: CASSTYSNQPQHF.

The chain joins TRBV6-1 to TRBJ2-2; TCRdb designates TRBD1, a call that cannot be tested without DNA. The CDR3 length is 15 residues. The germline V gene has CDR1 MNHNS and CDR2 SASEGT. The CDR3 reads CASRPLQTGTGELFF.

The CDR3 loop is CASSMGTFNFLSQNIQYF. The rearrangement links TRBV19 to TRBJ2-4; checking the TCRdb D call of TRBD2 is not possible without DNA. The length of the CDR3 is 18 residues. CDR1 is LNHDA, CDR2 SQIVND, per germline (reference sequence).

The rearrangement uses TRBV5-1 and TRBJ2-1; with no DNA, the TCRdb D assignment of TRBD1 cannot be verified. Germline values: CDR1 SGHRS, CDR2 YFSETQ. CDR3 size: 14 residues. The CDR3 here is CASSTGTASNEQFF. Filled out from reference TRBV5-1 and TRBJ2-1, the complete variable domain reads KAGVTQTPRYLIKTRGQQVTLSCSPISGHRSVSWYQQTPGQGLQFLFEYFSETQRNKGNFPGRFSGRQFSNSRSEMNVSTLELGDSALYLCASSTGTASNEQFFGPGTRLTVL.

This chain joins TRBV5-1 and TRBJ2-7; TCRdb names TRBD1, which stays unverified in the absence of DNA. The CDR3 loop spans 15 amino acids. The V gene's germline CDR1 is SGHRS and CDR2 YFSETQ. The CDR3 protein is CASSFVERPTYEQYF.

The rearrangement joins TRBV5-1 to TRBJ2-5; no DNA is available, so the TRBD1 call from TCRdb remains unchecked. This CDR3 has 15 amino acids. Per the germline V gene, CDR1 is SGHRS and CDR2 is YFSETQ. The CDR3 sequence: CASSSRQGSSETQYF.

V is TRBV10-2 and J is TRBJ1-5; TCRdb reports TRBD1, a call that lacks DNA to check it against. This CDR3 has 13 amino acids. Looked up from germline, CDR1 is WSHSY and CDR2 is SAAADI. Here the CDR3 reads CASSEQTGEPQHF.

Here the CDR3 reads CAISAGGNTIYF. This rearrangement joins TRBV10-3 to TRBJ1-3. This CDR3 is built from 12 residues. CDR1 is ENHRY and CDR2 is SYGVKD in the germline V gene.

The chain has TRBV6-5 and TRBJ2-7; with no DNA, the TCRdb D assignment of TRBD1 cannot be verified. The CDR3 loop spans 15 amino acids. CDR1 is MNHEY and CDR2 is SVGAGI in the germline V gene. The CDR3 spells CASSYGPADIYEQYF.

The V call is TRBV5-1, the J call TRBJ2-7; with no DNA, the TCRdb D assignment of TRBD1 cannot be verified. The CDR3 loop spans 15 amino acids. Germline-derived CDR1 and CDR2 are SGHRS and YFSETQ. CDR3 residues: CASSPDRRSSYEQYF.

This chain uses TRBV18 with TRBJ2-5; the TRBD1 assignment by TCRdb is unverifiable without DNA. CDR3 length: 16 amino acids. CDR1 and CDR2 from the germline V gene are KGHSH and LQKENI. The CDR3 sequence is CASSLTTGVGQETQYF.

The J gene is TRBJ2-7, the V gene TRBV2; lacking DNA, the TRBD1 call made by TCRdb goes unchecked. The CDR3 is 15 amino acids. Germline assignment: CDR1 SNHLY and CDR2 FYNNEI. CDR3: CASSEALGTVDEQYF.

The rearrangement joins TRBV9 to TRBJ2-7; lacking DNA, the TRBD1 call made by TCRdb goes unchecked. Germline CDR1 and CDR2: SGDLS and YYNGEE. The CDR3 extends over 12 amino acids. The CDR3 here is CAGDRLSYEQYF.

The chain joins TRBV29-1 to TRBJ2-1; as DNA is missing, the TRBD1 call by TCRdb cannot be tested. The length of the CDR3 is 14 residues. Per the germline V gene, CDR1 is SQVTM and CDR2 is ANQGSEA. Here the CDR3 reads CSVGVGMARNEQFF.

The gene calls are TRBV5-1 and TRBJ2-2; TCRdb's D gene call, TRBD1, goes unchecked for lack of DNA. The CDR3 sequence is 16 residues long. The germline gives CDR1 SGHRS, CDR2 YFSETQ. CDR3 amino acids: CASSAKGLWNTGELFF.

V is TRBV9 and J is TRBJ2-2. This CDR3 spans 14 amino acids. Germline assignment: CDR1 SGDLS and CDR2 YYNGEE. CDR3 in amino acids: CASSVAQQSGELFF.

The gene calls are TRBV7-2 and TRBJ2-5; the D call from TCRdb, TRBD2, cannot be confirmed without DNA. There are 16 residues in the CDR3. Germline V lookup: CDR1 SGHTA, CDR2 FQGNSA. The CDR3 spells CASSPQVSGGAQTQYF.

The genes are TRBV2 and TRBJ2-1. The CDR3 sequence is 15 residues long. Germline CDR1 SNHLY, CDR2 FYNNEI. The CDR3 protein is CASSKQGSSYNEQFF.

The genes are TRBV29-1 and TRBJ2-1; TCRdb's D call, TRBD1, is unchecked because there is no DNA. CDR3 length: 15 residues. Germline CDR1 reads SQVTM; CDR2 reads ANQGSEA. The CDR3: CSVRPGQGWLNEQFF.

The chain links TRBV5-6 to TRBJ2-1; TCRdb selects TRBD1, and the lack of DNA leaves this call unchecked. Germline CDR1 is SGHDT and CDR2 is YYEEEE. This CDR3 spans 15 amino acids. This CDR3 is CASSPRRGPDNEQFF.

The chain has TRBV7-8 and TRBJ2-3; no DNA is available, so the TRBD2 call from TCRdb remains unchecked. Germline values: CDR1 SGHVS, CDR2 FQNEAQ. This CDR3 is built from 16 residues. CDR3: CASSLIAGGGTDTQYF.

V usage is TRBV6-1 and J usage is TRBJ2-7; TCRdb picks TRBD1, but there is no DNA to check that call. The CDR3 is made up of 18 amino acids. Germline V gene sequence: CDR1 MNHNS, CDR2 SASEGT. The CDR3 loop is CASVITPGGGGQAYEQYF.

CDR3 amino acids: CASSLNMGQGPYEQYF. The chain uses TRBV11-3 and TRBJ2-7; as DNA is missing, the TRBD1 call by TCRdb cannot be tested. Germline V CDR1 and CDR2: SGHNT, YENEEA. This CDR3 contains 16 residues.

J is TRBJ2-2 and V is TRBV29-1; TCRdb's D gene call, TRBD1, goes unchecked for lack of DNA. The germline V gene has CDR1 SQVTM and CDR2 ANQGSEA. The CDR3 loop spans 14 amino acids. The chain's CDR3 is CSVSWGVNTGELFF.